The source of this T cell receptor beta chain is a study of early T cells in non-severe SARS-CoV-2 infection. On the study more broadly: Chains were unpaired, as sequencing was done on bulk RNA from unsorted whole blood.

This clonotype was found many times. CDR3 size: 13 residues. Trimming stripped 4 bases from V and 7 bases from J, with 12 bases between. The germline V gene has CDR1 SGHNT and CDR2 YYREEE (reference sequence). The protocol attached unique molecular identifiers to individual cDNA molecules. TCRdb ran MiXCR on the 5' RACE reads and lists one entry per CDR3 protein. The table records around 110,000 distinct CDR3 sequences, 11% of them present only once. The J gene is TRBJ2-4, the V gene TRBV5-4; D unresolved. This sequence originates from an adult who was a healthcare worker with PCR-confirmed SARS-CoV-2 infection or an uninfected control (not recorded which). The specimen sequenced was whole blood. CDR3 coding DNA: TGTGCCAGCAGCGGCCCCAGCAGCAACATTCAGTACTTC. Its translation: CASSGPSSNIQYF. Using reference TRBV5-4 and TRBJ2-4 for the parts outside the CDR3, the full variable domain is ETGVTQSPTHLIKTRGQQVTLRCSSQSGHNTVSWYQQALGQGPQFIFQYYREEENGRGNFPPRFSGLQFPNYSSELNVNALELDDSALYLCASSGPSSNIQYFGAGTRLSVL.